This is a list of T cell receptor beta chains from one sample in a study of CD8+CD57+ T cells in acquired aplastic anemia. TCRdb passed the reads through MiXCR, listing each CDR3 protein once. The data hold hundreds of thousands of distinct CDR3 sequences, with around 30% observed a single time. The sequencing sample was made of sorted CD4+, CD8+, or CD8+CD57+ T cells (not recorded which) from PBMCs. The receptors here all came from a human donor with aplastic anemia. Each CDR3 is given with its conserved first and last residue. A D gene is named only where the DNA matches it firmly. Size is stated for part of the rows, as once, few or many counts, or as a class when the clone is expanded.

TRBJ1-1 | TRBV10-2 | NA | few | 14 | CASSDDSFYGKAFF | TGCGCCAGCAGTGACGATTCCTTCTACGGGAAAGCTTTCTTT
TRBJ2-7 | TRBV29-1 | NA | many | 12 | CSVFDGTYEQYF | TGCAGCGTTTTTGACGGGACCTACGAGCAGTACTTC
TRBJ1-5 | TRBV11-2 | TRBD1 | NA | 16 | CASRHERDRGNQPQHF | TGTGCCAGCCGCCATGAAAGGGACAGGGGTAATCAGCCCCAGCATTTT
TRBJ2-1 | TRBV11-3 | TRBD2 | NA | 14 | CASSALAGVTEQFF | TGTGCCAGCAGCGCACTAGCGGGAGTGACTGAGCAGTTCTTC
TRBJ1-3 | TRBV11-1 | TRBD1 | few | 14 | CASSTGTPGNTIYF | TGTGCCAGTTCGACAGGGACGCCTGGAAACACCATATATTTT
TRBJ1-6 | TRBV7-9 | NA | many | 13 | CASSLVGDSPLHF | TGTGCCAGCAGCTTAGTAGGGGATTCACCCCTCCACTTT
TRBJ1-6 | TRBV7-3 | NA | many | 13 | CASSLTGTSPLHF | TGTGCCAGCAGCTTAACGGGGACTTCACCCCTCCACTTT
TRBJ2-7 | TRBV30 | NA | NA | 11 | CAWIQGTEQYF | TGTGCCTGGATTCAGGGGACGGAGCAGTACTTC
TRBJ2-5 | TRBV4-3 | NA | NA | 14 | CASSQDLEEETQYF | TGCGCCAGCAGCCAAGATCTGGAGGAGGAGACCCAGTACTTC
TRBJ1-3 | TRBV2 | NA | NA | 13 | CASGQYSGNTIYF | TGTGCCAGCGGACAGTACTCTGGAAACACCATATATTTT
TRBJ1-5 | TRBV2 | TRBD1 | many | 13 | CASSEDRVQPQHF | TGTGCCAGCAGCGAAGACAGGGTCCAGCCCCAGCATTTT
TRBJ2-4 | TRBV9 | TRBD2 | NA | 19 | CASSEGLAGLYLTGGIQYF | TGTGCCAGCAGCGAGGGACTAGCGGGACTATATTTGACGGGTGGCATTCAGTACTTC
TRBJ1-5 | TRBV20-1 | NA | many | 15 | CSATLTSAGNQPQHF | TGCAGTGCTACTCTAACATCTGCTGGCAATCAGCCCCAGCATTTT
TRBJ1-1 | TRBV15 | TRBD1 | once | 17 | CATSREGTGERGTEAFF | TGTGCCACCAGCAGAGAGGGGACAGGAGAGCGGGGCACTGAAGCTTTCTTT
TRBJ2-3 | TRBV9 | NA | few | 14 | CASSVDRNTDTQYF | TGTGCCAGCAGCGTGGACCGGAACACAGATACGCAGTATTTT
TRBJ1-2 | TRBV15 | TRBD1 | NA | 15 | CATSPDRGQNYGYTF | TGTGCCACCAGCCCTGACAGGGGCCAGAACTATGGCTACACCTTC
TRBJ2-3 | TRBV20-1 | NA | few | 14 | CSAMVSSRGDTQYF | TGCAGTGCTATGGTCTCAAGTCGGGGAGATACGCAGTATTTT
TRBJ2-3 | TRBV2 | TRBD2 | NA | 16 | CASTAAGLGLTDTQYF | TGTGCCAGTACCGCGGCCGGACTAGGGCTCACAGATACGCAGTATTTT
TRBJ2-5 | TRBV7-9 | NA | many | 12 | CASSLVGETQYF | TGTGCCAGCAGCTTAGTTGGAGAGACCCAGTACTTC
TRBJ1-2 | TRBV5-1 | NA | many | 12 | CASSIEGDGYTF | TGCGCCAGCAGCATAGAAGGGGATGGCTACACCTTC
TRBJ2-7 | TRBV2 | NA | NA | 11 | CASTRQSEQYF | TGTGCCAGCACCAGACAGAGCGAGCAGTACTTC
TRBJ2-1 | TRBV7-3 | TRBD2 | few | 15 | CASSSPGLASNEQFF | TGTGCCAGCAGCAGCCCGGGACTAGCGAGCAATGAGCAGTTCTTC
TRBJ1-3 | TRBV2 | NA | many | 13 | CASSMGSGNTIYF | TGTGCCAGCTCAATGGGCTCTGGAAACACCATATATTTT
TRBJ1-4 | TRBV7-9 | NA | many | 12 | CASSSLNEKLFF | TGTGCCAGCAGCTCCCTTAATGAAAAACTGTTTTTT
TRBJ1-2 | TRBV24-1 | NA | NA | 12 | CATTQADYGYTF | TGTGCCACCACCCAAGCGGACTATGGCTACACCTTC
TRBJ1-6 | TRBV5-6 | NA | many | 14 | CASSLRGRDSPLHF | TGTGCCAGCAGCTTGCGGGGGCGGGATTCACCCCTCCACTTT
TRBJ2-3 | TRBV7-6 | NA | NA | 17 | CASSLGNLRSSTDTQYF | TGTGCCAGCAGCTTAGGCAATTTGCGGTCCAGCACAGATACGCAGTATTTT
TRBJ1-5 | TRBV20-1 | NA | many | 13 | CSASGASNQPQHF | TGCAGTGCGAGCGGGGCAAGCAATCAGCCCCAGCATTTT
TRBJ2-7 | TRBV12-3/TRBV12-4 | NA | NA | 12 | CASSLTQSEQYF | TGTGCCAGCAGTTTGACCCAGAGCGAGCAGTACTTC